What follows describes a single TCR beta chain. Its antigen is still unknown. The immunoSEQ assay was v3. Assay used: immunoSEQ multiplex PCR; TCRdb lists only in-frame clones, some missing. The table lists 40,000 to 60,000 clones, 79% of them singletons. Noted time point: pre-treatment sample, taken before nivolumab and TIL therapy. Patients were adults with stage 4 NSCLC. V lost 5 bases, J lost 0 bases, and 10 bases stayed unmatched. The CDR3 runs to 17 residues. Germline V gives CDR1 SGHTA, CDR2 FQGNSA. The sample originates from a study of TIL therapy for anti-PD-1-resistant metastatic lung cancer. Study-level background: Median tumor PD-L1 proportion score was under 7.5%. Half of patients were current or former smokers. Findings of the study overall: Infused TIL clonotypes partially replaced the baseline blood repertoire, then decayed over months.

This sequence was found in a woman aged 30 to 85 with non-small cell lung cancer. Sequences were derived from blood, sampled at baseline. This chain joins TRBV7-2 and TRBJ2-4, with 7 bases fitting TRBD2. The chain's CDR3 is CASSTQRGELAKNIQYF. DNA of the CDR3: TGTGCCAGCAGCACGCAGCGGGGAGAACTAGCCAAAAACATTCAGTACTTC.